Sequencing of this T cell receptor (beta chain) was carried out in a study of T cell responses to AZD1222 COVID-19 vaccine. Points from the study as a whole: No repertoire was sampled before or during the peak T cell response, only after it. Spike-specific TCR breadth rose after two AZD1222 doses, and depth rose as well. Donors were mostly white British, more females; clonal diversity possibly underestimated. Reports say nearly half of spike-specific TCRs go after unmutated variant regions.

Produced via immunoSEQ multiplex PCR; TCRdb's table is partial and in-frame only. The table has about 150,000 clones, roughly 93% seen once. This CDR3 is 15 amino acids long. The V gene end was trimmed by 5 bases and the J gene end by 1 base; junction bases not matched to a gene: 7. Looked up from germline, CDR1 is SGHAT and CDR2 is FQDESV (reference sequence). In this sample, this clone turned up once. Its matching antigen is unknown. This clonotype originated in an adult who received the AZD1222 COVID-19 vaccine. J is TRBJ1-1 and V is TRBV11-1; 7 bases are shared with TRBD1. Sequencing used peripheral blood, obtained 28 days after the second AZD1222 dose. The chain's CDR3 is CASSTPRQGNTEAFF. CDR3 nucleotides: TGTGCCAGCAGCACACCCAGACAGGGGAACACTGAAGCTTTCTTT.